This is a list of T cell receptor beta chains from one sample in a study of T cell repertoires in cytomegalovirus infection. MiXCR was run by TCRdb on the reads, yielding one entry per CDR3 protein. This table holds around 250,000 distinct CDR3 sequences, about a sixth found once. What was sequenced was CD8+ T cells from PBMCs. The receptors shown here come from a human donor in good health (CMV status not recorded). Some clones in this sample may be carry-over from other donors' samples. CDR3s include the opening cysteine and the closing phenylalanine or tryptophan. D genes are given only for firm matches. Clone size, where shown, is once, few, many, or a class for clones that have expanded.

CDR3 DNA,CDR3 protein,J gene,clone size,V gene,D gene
TGTGCCAGCAGCCCAGAATCCGAGGTCTATGAAGCTTTCTTT,CASSPESEVYEAFF,TRBJ1-1,few,TRBV6-5,.
TGTGCCAGCAGGCCCCCTAGCGGGGGGGGTTACAATGAGCAGTTCTTC,CASRPPSGGGYNEQFF,TRBJ2-1,few,TRBV7-6,TRBD2
TGTGCCAGCAGCCCCCGGGACAGATTAAACATCTATGGCTACACCTTC,CASSPRDRLNIYGYTF,TRBJ1-2,few,TRBV27,TRBD1
TGTGCCAGCAGGGCTCCAGGGGCGAGTCAGCCCCAGCATTTT,CASRAPGASQPQHF,TRBJ1-5,medium-sized,TRBV7-9,.
TGTGCCAGCAGCTTAGGGACAGGGTTTGGGACCCAGTACTTC,CASSLGTGFGTQYF,TRBJ2-5,.,TRBV7-2,TRBD1
TGTGCCAGCACCCAGGGGGAGCAGTACGAGCAGTACTTC,CASTQGEQYEQYF,TRBJ2-7,few,TRBV28,TRBD1
TGTGCCAGCAGCTTGGACTGGACGGAGGTGAACACTGAAGCTTTCTTT,CASSLDWTEVNTEAFF,TRBJ1-1,.,TRBV5-6,.
TGTGCCAGCACCCCGTCAGGGCCGGCCTACAATGAGCAGTTCTTC,CASTPSGPAYNEQFF,TRBJ2-1,.,TRBV11-2,.
TGTGCCAGCAGTCCCGTGGGCGGGGGCCCTGGGCATGAGCAGTTCTTC,CASSPVGGGPGHEQFF,TRBJ2-1,.,TRBV12-3/TRBV12-4,.
TGCGCCAGCAGCTCCACCCGGTCGTACAATGAGCAGTTCTTC,CASSSTRSYNEQFF,TRBJ2-1,.,TRBV5-1,.
TGCGCCAGCAGCCGGGGAACAGGGCCAGGTTCTGAAGCTTTCTTT,CASSRGTGPGSEAFF,TRBJ1-1,.,TRBV4-3,.
TGTGCCAGCAGCTTGGCAGTGGGGACTGAAGCTTTCTTT,CASSLAVGTEAFF,TRBJ1-1,few,TRBV5-6,.
TGCAGCGTTGATCTAACGACGGAGGCTAACTATGGCTACACCTTC,CSVDLTTEANYGYTF,TRBJ1-2,.,TRBV29-1,.
TGTGCCAGCAGCTTACCGGGTTACTACAATGAGCAGTTCTTC,CASSLPGYYNEQFF,TRBJ2-1,many,TRBV7-9,.
TGTGCCAGCAGCTTGTTGACTAGCGGGGGGCTTGGGGAGACCCAGTACTTC,CASSLLTSGGLGETQYF,TRBJ2-5,few,TRBV7-6,TRBD2
TGTGCCAGCAGTTTATCGGGGCTGCTCACTGAAGCTTTCTTT,CASSLSGLLTEAFF,TRBJ1-1,many,TRBV27,.
TGTGCCAGCAGCTTCCTCGCAGGTGGTAATTCACCCCTCCACTTT,CASSFLAGGNSPLHF,TRBJ1-6,many,TRBV28,.
TGTGCCAGCAGTCCGATGGACAGTACTTCTTCCTACGAGCAGTACTTC,CASSPMDSTSSYEQYF,TRBJ2-7,few,TRBV12-3/TRBV12-4,.
TGTGCCAGCAGCCCCATAGCGGGGGCCAGCTCCTACAATGAGCAGTTCTTC,CASSPIAGASSYNEQFF,TRBJ2-1,.,TRBV7-9,TRBD2
TGTGCCAGCAGCTCTAGCGGGGGGGACTCCTACGAGCAGTACTTC,CASSSSGGDSYEQYF,TRBJ2-7,.,TRBV7-2,TRBD2
TGCGCCAGCAGCCAGGCAGGGACAGCCCACACTGAAGCTTTCTTT,CASSQAGTAHTEAFF,TRBJ1-1,few,TRBV4-1,TRBD1
TGTGCCAGCATGTCGTGGGCTCAGCCCCAGCATTTT,CASMSWAQPQHF,TRBJ1-5,few,TRBV28,.
TGTGCCAGCAGTCCCCTCCCGACTGTATACAATGAGCAGTTCTTC,CASSPLPTVYNEQFF,TRBJ2-1,many,TRBV27,.
TGCAGCGTTGGGGGGGGACAGGGCCAGTACCAGACCCAGTACTTC,CSVGGGQGQYQTQYF,TRBJ2-5,few,TRBV29-1,TRBD1
TGTGCCAGCAGCCTAGTGGCAGGAATACCCTACGAGCAGTACTTC,CASSLVAGIPYEQYF,TRBJ2-7,many,TRBV7-8,.
TGTGCCAGTACCCTGGACAGGGGTGATAGTGGCTACACCTTC,CASTLDRGDSGYTF,TRBJ1-2,.,TRBV19,TRBD1
TGCAGCGTTGAAAGTGGGGTTTCGAACACCGGGGAGCTGTTTTTT,CSVESGVSNTGELFF,TRBJ2-2,.,TRBV29-1,.
TGCGCCAGCAGCCAGTTCGGCCGGACCCAGTACTTC,CASSQFGRTQYF,TRBJ2-5,.,TRBV4-1,.
TGTGCCAGCAGCCCCAGTCCCCTAAGCTCCTACAATGAGCAGTTCTTC,CASSPSPLSSYNEQFF,TRBJ2-1,many,TRBV7-6,.
TGTGCCAGCAGCCGATATCTAAGGGGCGGCAATCAGCCCCAGCATTTT,CASSRYLRGGNQPQHF,TRBJ1-5,few,TRBV6-1,.
TGCAGTGCTAAATGGCAGCGGGGTAGCACAGATACGCAGTATTTT,CSAKWQRGSTDTQYF,TRBJ2-3,few,TRBV20-1,TRBD2
TGTGCCAGCAGTCGCGGGGCTACGGCTTCACCCCTCCACTTT,CASSRGATASPLHF,TRBJ1-6,many,TRBV28,.
TGTGCCAGCAGTGGGACAGGGGGGCAGAATGAGCAGTTCTTC,CASSGTGGQNEQFF,TRBJ2-1,.,TRBV6-6,TRBD1
TGTGCCAGCAGTTACAGGGGTGGGACCGGGGAGCTGTTTTTT,CASSYRGGTGELFF,TRBJ2-2,.,TRBV6-5,.
TGCGCCAGCAGCTTGACGACAGGGGAGGCCTACGAGCAGTACTTC,CASSLTTGEAYEQYF,TRBJ2-7,few,TRBV5-1,TRBD1
TGTGCCAGCAGTGAAGCCCCAGGGAGCTCCTATAATTCACCCCTCCACTTT,CASSEAPGSSYNSPLHF,TRBJ1-6,few,TRBV2,.
TGTGCCAGCAGTTTCCAGCTCCAGGGGGCGAGTTACAATGAGCAGTTCTTC,CASSFQLQGASYNEQFF,TRBJ2-1,many,TRBV12-3/TRBV12-4,TRBD1
TGTGCCAGCAGCTTAGCGCAAATGGGGGGTTACGAGCAGTACTTC,CASSLAQMGGYEQYF,TRBJ2-7,many,TRBV7-2,.
TGTGCCAGCAGTACCCGACAGGGGGCCGTGAAAGCGGGACCCTACGAGCAGTACTTC,CASSTRQGAVKAGPYEQYF,TRBJ2-7,.,TRBV28,TRBD1
TGTGCCAGCACTCCCGTGGCGTCTGGAAACACCATATATTTT,CASTPVASGNTIYF,TRBJ1-3,.,TRBV6-2/TRBV6-3,.
TGTGCCAGCAGTCCCGACAGAGGGCTTGGTGAAAAACTGTTTTTT,CASSPDRGLGEKLFF,TRBJ1-4,.,TRBV11-2,.
TGTGCCAGCAGCTTAGGCTACGTAGGGGCCAAAAACATTCAGTACTTC,CASSLGYVGAKNIQYF,TRBJ2-4,.,TRBV13,.
TGTGCCAGCAGGGAGGAGGAGGGGGGCAGCTATGGCTACACCTTC,CASREEEGGSYGYTF,TRBJ1-2,few,TRBV25-1,.
TGTGCCAGCAGCCTACACTGGGGGGCGAAAGGGTACTTC,CASSLHWGAKGYF,TRBJ2-5,many,TRBV7-2,.